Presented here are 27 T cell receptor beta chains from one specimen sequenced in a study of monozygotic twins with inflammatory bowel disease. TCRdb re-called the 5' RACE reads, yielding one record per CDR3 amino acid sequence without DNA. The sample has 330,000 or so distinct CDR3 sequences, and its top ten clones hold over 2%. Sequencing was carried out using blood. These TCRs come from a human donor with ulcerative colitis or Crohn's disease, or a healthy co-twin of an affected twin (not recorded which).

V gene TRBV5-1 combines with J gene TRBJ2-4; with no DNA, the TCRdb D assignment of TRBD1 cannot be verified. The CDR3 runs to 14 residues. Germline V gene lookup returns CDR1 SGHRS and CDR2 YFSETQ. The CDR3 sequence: CASSPRGGQNIQYF.

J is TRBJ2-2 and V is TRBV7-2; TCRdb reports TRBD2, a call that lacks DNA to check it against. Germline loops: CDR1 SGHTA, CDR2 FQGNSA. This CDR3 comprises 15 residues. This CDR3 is CASSLDPSGTGELFF. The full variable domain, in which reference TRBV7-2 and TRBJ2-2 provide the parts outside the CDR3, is GAGVSQSPSNKVTEKGKDVELRCDPISGHTALYWYRQSLGQGLEFLIYFQGNSAPDKSGLPSDRFSAERTGGSVSTLTIQRTQQEDSAVYLCASSLDPSGTGELFFGEGSRLTVL.

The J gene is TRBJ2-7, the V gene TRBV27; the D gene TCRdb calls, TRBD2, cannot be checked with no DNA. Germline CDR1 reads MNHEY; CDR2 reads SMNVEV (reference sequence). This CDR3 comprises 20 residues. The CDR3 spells CASSPFLVDYSGGEEDEQYF.

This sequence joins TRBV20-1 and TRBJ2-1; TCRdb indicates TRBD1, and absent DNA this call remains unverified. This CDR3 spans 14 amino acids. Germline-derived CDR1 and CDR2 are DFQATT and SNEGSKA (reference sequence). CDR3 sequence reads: CSARVVGGHNEQFF.

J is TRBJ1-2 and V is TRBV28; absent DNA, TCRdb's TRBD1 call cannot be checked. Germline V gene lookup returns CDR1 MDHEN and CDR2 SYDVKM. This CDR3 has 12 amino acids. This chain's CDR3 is CASRLTGGGYTF.

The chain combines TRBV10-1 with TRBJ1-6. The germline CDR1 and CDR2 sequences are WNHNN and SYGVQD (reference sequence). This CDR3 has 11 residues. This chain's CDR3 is CASRSGSPLHF.

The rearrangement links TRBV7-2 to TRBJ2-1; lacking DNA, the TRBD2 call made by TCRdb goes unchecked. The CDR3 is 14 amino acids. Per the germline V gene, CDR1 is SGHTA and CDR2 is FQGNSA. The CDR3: CASSRTSGTYEQFF.

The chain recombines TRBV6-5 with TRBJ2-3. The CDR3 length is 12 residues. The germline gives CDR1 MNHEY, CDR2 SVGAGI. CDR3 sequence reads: CASGSSTDTQYF.

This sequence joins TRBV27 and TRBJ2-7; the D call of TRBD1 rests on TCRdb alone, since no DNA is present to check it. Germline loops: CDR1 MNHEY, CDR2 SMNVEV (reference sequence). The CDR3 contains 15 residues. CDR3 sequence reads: CASSYGQRNSYEQYF.

The chain's CDR3 is CASSVLDTSTDTQYF. The chain is built from TRBV6-1 and TRBJ2-3. The CDR3 runs 15 residues. Germline V gene sequence: CDR1 MNHNS, CDR2 SASEGT.

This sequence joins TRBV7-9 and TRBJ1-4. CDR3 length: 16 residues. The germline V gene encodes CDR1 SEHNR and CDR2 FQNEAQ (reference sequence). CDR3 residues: CATSLAISATNEKLFF.

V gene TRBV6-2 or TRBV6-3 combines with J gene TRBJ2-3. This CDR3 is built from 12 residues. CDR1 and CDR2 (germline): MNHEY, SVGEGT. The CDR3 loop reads CASSYLTDTQYF.

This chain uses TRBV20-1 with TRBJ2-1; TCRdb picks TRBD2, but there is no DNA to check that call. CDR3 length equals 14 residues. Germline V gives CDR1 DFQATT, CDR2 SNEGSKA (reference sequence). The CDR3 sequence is CSALAGGAYNEQFF.

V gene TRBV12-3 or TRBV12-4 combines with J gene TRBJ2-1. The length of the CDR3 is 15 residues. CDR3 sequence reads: CASTSDGSSYNEQFF.

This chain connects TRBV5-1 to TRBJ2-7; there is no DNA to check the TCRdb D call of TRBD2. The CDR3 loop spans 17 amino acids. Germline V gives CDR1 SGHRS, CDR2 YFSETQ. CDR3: CASRRTSEIAHTYEQYF.

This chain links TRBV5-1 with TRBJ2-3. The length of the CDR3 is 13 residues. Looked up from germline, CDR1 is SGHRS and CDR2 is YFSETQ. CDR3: CASSFSAVDTQYF.

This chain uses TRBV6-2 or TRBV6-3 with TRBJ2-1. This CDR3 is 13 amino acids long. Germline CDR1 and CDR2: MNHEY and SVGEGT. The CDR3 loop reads CASSYLSYNEQFF.

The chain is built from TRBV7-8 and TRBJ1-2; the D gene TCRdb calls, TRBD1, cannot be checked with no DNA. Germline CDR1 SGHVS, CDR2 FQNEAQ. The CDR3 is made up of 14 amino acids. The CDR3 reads CASSLDTGGEGYTF.

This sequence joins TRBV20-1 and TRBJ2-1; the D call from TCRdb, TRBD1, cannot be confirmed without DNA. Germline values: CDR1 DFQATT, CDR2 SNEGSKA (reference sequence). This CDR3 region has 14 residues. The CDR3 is CSAGGQGGFNEQFF.

The CDR3 protein is CASSFSLSGSTGNEQFF. The chain combines TRBV11-2 with TRBJ2-1; TCRdb's D gene call, TRBD1, goes unchecked for lack of DNA. CDR1 is SGHAT, CDR2 FQNNGV, per germline. The CDR3 runs 17 residues.

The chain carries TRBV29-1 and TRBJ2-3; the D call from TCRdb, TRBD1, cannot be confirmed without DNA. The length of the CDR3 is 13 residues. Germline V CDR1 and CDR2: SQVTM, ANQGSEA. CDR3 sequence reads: CSVEGGMADTQYF.

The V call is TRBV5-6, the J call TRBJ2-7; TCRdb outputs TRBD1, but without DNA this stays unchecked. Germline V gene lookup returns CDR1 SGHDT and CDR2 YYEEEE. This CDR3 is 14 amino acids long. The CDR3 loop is CASSLGALNYEQYF.

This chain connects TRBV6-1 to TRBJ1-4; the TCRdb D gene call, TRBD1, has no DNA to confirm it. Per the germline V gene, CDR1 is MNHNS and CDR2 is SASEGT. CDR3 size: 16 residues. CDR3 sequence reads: CASSPIVDSISEKLFF.

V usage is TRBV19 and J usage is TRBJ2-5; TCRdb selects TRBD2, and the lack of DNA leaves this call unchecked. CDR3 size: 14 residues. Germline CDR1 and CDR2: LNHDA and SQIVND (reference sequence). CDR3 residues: CASSMSGQRETQYF.

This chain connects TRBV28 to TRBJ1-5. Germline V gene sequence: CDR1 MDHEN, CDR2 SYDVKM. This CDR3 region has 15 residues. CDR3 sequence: CASGLTVNSNQPQHF.

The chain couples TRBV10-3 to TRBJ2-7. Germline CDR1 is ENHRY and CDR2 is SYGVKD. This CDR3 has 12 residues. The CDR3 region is CAISESSYEQYF.

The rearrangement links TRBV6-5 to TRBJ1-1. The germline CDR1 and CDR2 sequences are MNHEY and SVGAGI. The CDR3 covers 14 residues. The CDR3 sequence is CASSYSRFSTEAFF.